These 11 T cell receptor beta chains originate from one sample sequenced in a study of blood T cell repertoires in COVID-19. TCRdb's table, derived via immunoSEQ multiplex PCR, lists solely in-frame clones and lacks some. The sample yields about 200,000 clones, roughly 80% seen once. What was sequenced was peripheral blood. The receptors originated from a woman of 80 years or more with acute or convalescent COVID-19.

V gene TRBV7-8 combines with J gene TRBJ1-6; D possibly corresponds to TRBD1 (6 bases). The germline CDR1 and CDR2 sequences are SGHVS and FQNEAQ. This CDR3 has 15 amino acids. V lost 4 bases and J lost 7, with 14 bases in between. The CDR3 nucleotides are TGTGCCAGCAGCTCATTACAGGGATTGAATTCACCCCTCCACTTT. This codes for CASSSLQGLNSPLHF.

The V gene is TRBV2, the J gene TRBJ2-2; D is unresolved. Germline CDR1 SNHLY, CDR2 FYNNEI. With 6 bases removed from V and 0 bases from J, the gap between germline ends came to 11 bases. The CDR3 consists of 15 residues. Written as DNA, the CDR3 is TGTGCCAGCAGGAAGACAACAGCGAACACCGGGGAGCTGTTTTTT. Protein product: CASRKTTANTGELFF.

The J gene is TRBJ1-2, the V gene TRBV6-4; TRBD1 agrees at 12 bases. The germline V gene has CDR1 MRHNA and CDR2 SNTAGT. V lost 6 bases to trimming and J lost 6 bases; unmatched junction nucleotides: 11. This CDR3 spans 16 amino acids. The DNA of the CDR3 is TGTGCCAGCAGAGGAACCGGGACAGGGGGCTTCGATGGCTACACCTTC. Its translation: CASRGTGTGGFDGYTF.

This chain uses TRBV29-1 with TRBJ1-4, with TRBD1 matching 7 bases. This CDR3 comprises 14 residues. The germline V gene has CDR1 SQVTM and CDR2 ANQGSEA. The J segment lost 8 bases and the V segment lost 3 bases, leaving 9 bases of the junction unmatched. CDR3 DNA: TGCAGCGTTGACCTAACAGGGGTAGGAGAAAAACTGTTTTTT. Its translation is CSVDLTGVGEKLFF.

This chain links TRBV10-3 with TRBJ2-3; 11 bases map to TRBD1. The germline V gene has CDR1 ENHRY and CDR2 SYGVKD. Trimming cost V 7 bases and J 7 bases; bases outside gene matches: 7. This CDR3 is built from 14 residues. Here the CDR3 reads CAITGDRGTNTQYF. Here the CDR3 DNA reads TGTGCCATCACCGGGGACAGGGGGACAAATACGCAGTATTTT.

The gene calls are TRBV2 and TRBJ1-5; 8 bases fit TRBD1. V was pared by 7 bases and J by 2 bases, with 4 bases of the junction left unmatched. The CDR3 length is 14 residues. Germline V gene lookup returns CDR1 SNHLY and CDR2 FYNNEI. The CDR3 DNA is TGTGCCAGCAACGGACAGGGCCGCAATCAGCCCCAGCATTTT. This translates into CASNGQGRNQPQHF.

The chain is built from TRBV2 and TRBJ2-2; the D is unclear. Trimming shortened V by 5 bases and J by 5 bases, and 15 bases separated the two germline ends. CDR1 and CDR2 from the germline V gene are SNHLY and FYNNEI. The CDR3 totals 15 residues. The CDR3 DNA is TGTGCCAGCAGTCAAGGCTTTACAATGACCGGGGAGCTGTTTTTT. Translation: CASSQGFTMTGELFF. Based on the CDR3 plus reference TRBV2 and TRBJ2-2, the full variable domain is EPEVTQTPSHQVTQMGQEVILRCVPISNHLYFYWYRQILGQKVEFLVSFYNNEISEKSEIFDDQFSVERPDGSNFTLKIRSTKLEDSAMYFCASSQGFTMTGELFFGEGSRLTVL.

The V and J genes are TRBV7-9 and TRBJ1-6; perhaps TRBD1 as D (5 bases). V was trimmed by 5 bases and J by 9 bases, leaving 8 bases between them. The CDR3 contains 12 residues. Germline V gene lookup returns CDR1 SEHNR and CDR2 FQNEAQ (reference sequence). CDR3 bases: TGTGCCAGCAGCGGGGGGTTTTCACCCCTCCACTTT. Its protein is CASSGGFSPLHF.

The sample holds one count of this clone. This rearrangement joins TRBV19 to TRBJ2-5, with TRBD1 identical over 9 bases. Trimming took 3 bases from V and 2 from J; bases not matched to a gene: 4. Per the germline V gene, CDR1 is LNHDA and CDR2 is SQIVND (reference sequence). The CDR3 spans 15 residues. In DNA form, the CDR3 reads TGTGCCAGTAGTATCCCTGACAGGGGGCAAGAGACCCAGTACTTC. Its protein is CASSIPDRGQETQYF.

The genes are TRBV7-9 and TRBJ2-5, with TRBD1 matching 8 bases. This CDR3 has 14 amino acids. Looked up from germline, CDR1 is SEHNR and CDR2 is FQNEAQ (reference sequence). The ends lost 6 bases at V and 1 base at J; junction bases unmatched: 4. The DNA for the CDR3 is TGTGCCAGCAGTCTACAGGGGGTCCAAGAGACCCAGTACTTC. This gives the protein CASSLQGVQETQYF. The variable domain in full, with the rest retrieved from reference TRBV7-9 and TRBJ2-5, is DTGVSQNPRHKITKRGQNVTFRCDPISEHNRLYWYRQTLGQGPEFLTYFQNEAQLEKSRLLSDRFSAERPKGSFSTLEIQRTEQGDSAMYLCASSLQGVQETQYFGPGTRLLVL.

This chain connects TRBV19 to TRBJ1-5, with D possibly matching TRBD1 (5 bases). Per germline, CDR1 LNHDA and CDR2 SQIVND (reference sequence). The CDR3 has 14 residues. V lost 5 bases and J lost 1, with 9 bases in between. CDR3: CASSSGFSNQPQHF. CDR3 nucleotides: TGTGCCAGTAGTTCAGGGTTCAGCAATCAGCCCCAGCATTTT.